This T cell receptor (beta chain) was profiled in a study of T-cell memory formation after mild COVID-19. In its sample, this clonotype was seen once. As yet, its antigen is unknown. Trimming shortened V by 2 bases and J by 8 bases, and 12 bases separated the two germline ends. Germline CDR1 is KGHSH and CDR2 is LQKENI. CDR3 length: 13 amino acids. Overall study results and limits: Whereas later expanders leaned CD4+, clones contracting day 15 to 85 showed a balanced CD4/CD8 makeup.

TCR alpha and TCR beta cDNA libraries carrying sample barcodes and UMIs came from 5'RACE with constant-segment primers. TCRdb itself ran the 5' RACE reads through MiXCR, one entry per CDR3 protein. The sample gives about 350,000 distinct CDR3 sequences, 12% to 15% of which show up once; over 20% is in the top ten. V and J are TRBV18 and TRBJ1-1; no definite D call. The origin of this receptor is a young man who had mild COVID-19 (a few samples of this study predate the infection). Cell type and time point are not known. Input material: PBMCs or a T cell subset sorted from them (not recorded which). Here the CDR3 DNA reads TGTGCCAGCTCACCAGTCCCCCAGTCGGAAGCTTTCTTT. Its translation is CASSPVPQSEAFF.